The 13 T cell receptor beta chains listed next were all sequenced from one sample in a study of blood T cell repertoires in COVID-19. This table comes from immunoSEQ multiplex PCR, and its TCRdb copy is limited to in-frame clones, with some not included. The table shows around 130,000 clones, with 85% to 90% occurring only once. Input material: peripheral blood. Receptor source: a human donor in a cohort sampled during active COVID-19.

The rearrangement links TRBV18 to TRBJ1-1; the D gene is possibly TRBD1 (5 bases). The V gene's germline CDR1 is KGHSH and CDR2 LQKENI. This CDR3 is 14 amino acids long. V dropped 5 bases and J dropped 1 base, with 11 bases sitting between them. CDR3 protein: CASSTDTSNTEAFF. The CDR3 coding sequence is TGTGCCAGCTCAACGGACACGTCGAACACTGAAGCTTTCTTT.

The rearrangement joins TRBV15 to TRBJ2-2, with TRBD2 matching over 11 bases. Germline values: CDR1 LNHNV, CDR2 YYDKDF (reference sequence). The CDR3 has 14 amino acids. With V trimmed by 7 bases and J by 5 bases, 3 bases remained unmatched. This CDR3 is CATKTSGTTGELFF. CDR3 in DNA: TGTGCCACCAAGACTAGCGGGACGACCGGGGAGCTGTTTTTT.

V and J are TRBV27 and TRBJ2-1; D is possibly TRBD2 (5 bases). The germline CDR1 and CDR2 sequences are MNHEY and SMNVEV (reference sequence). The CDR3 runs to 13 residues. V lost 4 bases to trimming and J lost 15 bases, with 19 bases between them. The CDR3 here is CASSSSAPGLRFF. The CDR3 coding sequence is TGTGCCAGCAGTTCCAGCGCCCCGGGATTACGGTTCTTC.

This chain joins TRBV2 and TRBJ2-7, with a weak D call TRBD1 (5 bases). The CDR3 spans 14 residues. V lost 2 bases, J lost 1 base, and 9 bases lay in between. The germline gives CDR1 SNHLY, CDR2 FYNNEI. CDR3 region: CASSELTASYEQYV. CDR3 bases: TGTGCCAGCAGTGAATTGACAGCTTCCTACGAGCAGTACGTC.

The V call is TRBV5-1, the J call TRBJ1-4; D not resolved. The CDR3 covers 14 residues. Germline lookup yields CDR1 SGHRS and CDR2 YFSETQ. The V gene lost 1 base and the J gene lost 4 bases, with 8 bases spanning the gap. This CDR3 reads CASSLTVLNEKLFF. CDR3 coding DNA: TGCGCCAGCAGCTTGACGGTGCTTAATGAAAAACTGTTTTTT.

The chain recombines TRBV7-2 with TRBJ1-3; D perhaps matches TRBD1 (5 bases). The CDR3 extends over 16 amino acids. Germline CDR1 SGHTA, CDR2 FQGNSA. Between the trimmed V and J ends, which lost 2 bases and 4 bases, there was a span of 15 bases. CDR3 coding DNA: TGTGCCAGCAGCTTATCTGGGGGGGTGCGGGGAAACACCATATATTTT. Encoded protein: CASSLSGGVRGNTIYF. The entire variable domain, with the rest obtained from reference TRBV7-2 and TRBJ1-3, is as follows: GAGVSQSPSNKVTEKGKDVELRCDPISGHTALYWYRQSLGQGLEFLIYFQGNSAPDKSGLPSDRFSAERTGGSVSTLTIQRTQQEDSAVYLCASSLSGGVRGNTIYFGEGSWLTVV.

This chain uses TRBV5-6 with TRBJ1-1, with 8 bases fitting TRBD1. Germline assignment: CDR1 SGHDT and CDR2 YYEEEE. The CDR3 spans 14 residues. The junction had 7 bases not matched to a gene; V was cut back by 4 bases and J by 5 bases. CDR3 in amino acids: CASSTGTGRTEAFF. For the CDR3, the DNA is TGTGCCAGCAGCACCGGGACAGGAAGGACTGAAGCTTTCTTT.

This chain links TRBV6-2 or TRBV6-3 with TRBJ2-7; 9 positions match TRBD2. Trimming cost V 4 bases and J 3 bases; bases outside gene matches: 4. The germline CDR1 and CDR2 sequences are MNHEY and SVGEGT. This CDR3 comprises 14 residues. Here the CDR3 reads CASSWAGGNYEQYV. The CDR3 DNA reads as TGTGCCAGCAGTTGGGCGGGAGGGAACTACGAGCAGTACGTC.

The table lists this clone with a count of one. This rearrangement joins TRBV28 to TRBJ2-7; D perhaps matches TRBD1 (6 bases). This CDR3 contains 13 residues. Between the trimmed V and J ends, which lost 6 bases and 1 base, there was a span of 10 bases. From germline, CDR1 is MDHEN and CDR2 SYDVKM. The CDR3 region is CASRAQGSYEQYF. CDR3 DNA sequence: TGTGCCAGCAGAGCTCAGGGGTCCTACGAGCAGTACTTC.

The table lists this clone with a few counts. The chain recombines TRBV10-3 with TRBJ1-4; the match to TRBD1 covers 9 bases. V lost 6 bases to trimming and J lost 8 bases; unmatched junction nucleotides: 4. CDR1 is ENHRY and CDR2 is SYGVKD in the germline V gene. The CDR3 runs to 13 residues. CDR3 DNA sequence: TGTGCCATCAGAGGACAGGGGTACGAAAAACTGTTTTTT. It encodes CAIRGQGYEKLFF.

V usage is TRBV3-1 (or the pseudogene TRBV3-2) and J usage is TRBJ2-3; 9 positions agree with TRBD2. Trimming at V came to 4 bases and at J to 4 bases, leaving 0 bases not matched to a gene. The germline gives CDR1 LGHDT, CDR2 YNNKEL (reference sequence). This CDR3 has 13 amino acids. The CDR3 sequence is CASSPSGADTQYF. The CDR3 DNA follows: TGTGCCAGCAGCCCTAGCGGGGCAGATACGCAGTATTTT.

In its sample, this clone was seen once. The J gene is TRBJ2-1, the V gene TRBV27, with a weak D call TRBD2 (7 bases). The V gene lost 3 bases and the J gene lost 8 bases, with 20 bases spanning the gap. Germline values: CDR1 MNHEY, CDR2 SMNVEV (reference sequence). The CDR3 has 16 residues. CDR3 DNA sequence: TGTGCCAGCAGTTTGGCGTACGGGGGGCCCACGGATGAGCAGTTCTTC. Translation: CASSLAYGGPTDEQFF.

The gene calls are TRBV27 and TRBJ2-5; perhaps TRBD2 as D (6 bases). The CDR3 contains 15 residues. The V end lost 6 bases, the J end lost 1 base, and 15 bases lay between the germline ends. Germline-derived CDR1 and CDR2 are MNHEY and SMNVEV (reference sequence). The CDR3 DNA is TGTGCCAGCAGCCCGGGACTCCGGAGCCAAGAGACCCAGTACTTC. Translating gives CASSPGLRSQETQYF.